Following are 13 T cell receptor beta chains from one sample sequenced in a study of regulatory T cells in long-lasting Graves disease. Time point in this sample: newly diagnosed GD, antithyroid drugs for less than 3 months. Scientists built the TCR library using RNA that was extracted from PBMCs. In building TCR beta libraries, iRepertoire HTBI primers were used together with Arm-PCR of CDR3 regions. In TCRdb, the multiplex PCR reads were re-called with MiXCR into one record per CDR3 protein. The table records about 450,000 distinct CDR3 sequences, around 15% of them present only once. The same sample was also used in a study of T cells in Graves' hyperthyroidism and ophthalmopathy.

The sample was peripheral blood mononuclear cells (PBMCs), taken at new diagnosis, from a patient treated with antithyroid drugs. The receptor set was obtained from a woman aged 50 to 60 with Graves disease.

On this clonotype itself: This sequence may be a read error, since a much larger clone differs from it by one base. The rearrangement links TRBV2 to TRBJ2-1, with 10 bases lining up with TRBD2. The CDR3 consists of 16 residues. Germline CDR1 and CDR2: SNHLY and FYNNEI. Trimming removed 4 bases from V and 13 bases from J; junction bases left unmatched: 16. In DNA form, the CDR3 reads TGTGCCAGCAGTGTCCTAGCGGGGGAAGCCAAAAACATTCAGTTCTTC. Translation: CASSVLAGEAKNIQFF.

This clonotype was counted a few times. The V gene is TRBV6-2 or TRBV6-3, the J gene TRBJ1-2; TRBD1 matches at 8 bases. With V trimmed by 6 bases and J by 8 bases, 11 bases remained unmatched. Germline loops: CDR1 MNHEY, CDR2 SVGEGT. The CDR3 spans 14 residues. CDR3 sequence reads: CASSPTGVPKGYTF. The CDR3, as DNA: TGTGCCAGCAGCCCGACAGGGGTGCCTAAAGGCTACACCTTC.

The V gene is TRBV6-1, the J gene TRBJ2-3; D remains unclear. V lost 7 bases to trimming and J lost 0 bases, with 17 bases between them. The CDR3 length is 16 residues. The germline CDR1 and CDR2 sequences are MNHNS and SASEGT. CDR3 sequence (DNA): TGTGCCAGCACTCCCAAGGCGGAAACTAGCACAGATACGCAGTATTTT. Its translation: CASTPKAETSTDTQYF.

This clonotype was picked up many times. This chain connects TRBV28 to TRBJ2-1, with D unresolved. The germline gives CDR1 MDHEN, CDR2 SYDVKM. The CDR3 extends over 11 amino acids. V was pared by 8 bases and J by 7 bases, with 9 bases between. The CDR3 is CASGSANEQFF. CDR3 bases: TGTGCCAGCGGGTCGGCTAATGAGCAGTTCTTC.

This clonotype has only a few counts. The gene calls are TRBV19 and TRBJ2-3; 10 bases map to TRBD2. The V segment lost 4 bases and the J segment 1 base; nucleotides outside the gene matches: 8. This CDR3 spans 17 amino acids. The V gene's germline CDR1 is LNHDA and CDR2 SQIVND (reference sequence). CDR3 loop: CASSKERGTSGTDTQYF. In DNA, the CDR3 is TGTGCCAGTAGTAAGGAGAGAGGGACTAGCGGCACAGATACGCAGTATTTT.

The chain uses TRBV7-2 and TRBJ2-3; D is perhaps TRBD1 or TRBD2 (5 bases each). Trimming pared 5 bases from V and 14 bases from J, leaving 20 bases between. The germline V gene encodes CDR1 SGHTA and CDR2 FQGNSA. The CDR3 runs to 13 residues. The CDR3 nucleotides read TGTGCCAGCAGCGTCGGGACCCTTAGAGGCCTGTATTTT. The encoded protein is CASSVGTLRGLYF. The full variable domain, in which reference TRBV7-2 and TRBJ2-3 provide the parts outside the CDR3, is GAGVSQSPSNKVTEKGKDVELRCDPISGHTALYWYRQSLGQGLEFLIYFQGNSAPDKSGLPSDRFSAERTGGSVSTLTIQRTQQEDSAVYLCASSVGTLRGLYFGPGTRLTVL.

This clonotype came up many times. The chain combines TRBV6-1 with TRBJ2-4; TRBD1 might be the D (5 bases). Germline loops: CDR1 MNHNS, CDR2 SASEGT. The CDR3 length is 16 residues. Trimming took 4 bases from V and 2 from J, leaving 15 bases between them. As DNA, the CDR3 is TGTGCCAGCAGTGGTCAGGGTGGCATGCCCAAAAACATTCAGTACTTC. Translation gives CASSGQGGMPKNIQYF.

This clonotype was picked up many times. This chain uses TRBV12-5 with TRBJ2-5; 12 bases map to TRBD2. The V gene's germline CDR1 is LGHNT and CDR2 FRNRAP. CDR3 length: 18 residues. V was pared by 3 bases and J by 5 bases, with 13 bases of the junction left unmatched. CDR3 DNA: TGTGCTAGTGGTTTTTTGCCGAGGACTAGCGGGATACGTGAGACCCAGTACTTC. It yields the protein CASGFLPRTSGIRETQYF.

The sample holds many counts of this clonotype. The chain uses TRBV5-1 and TRBJ2-3, with TRBD2 matching 9 bases. The CDR3 sequence is 16 residues long. Trimming removed 4 bases from V and 0 bases from J; junction bases left unmatched: 6. Per the germline V gene, CDR1 is SGHRS and CDR2 is YFSETQ. The CDR3 reads CASSAMTSGSTDTQYF. Here the CDR3 DNA reads TGCGCCAGCAGCGCAATGACTAGCGGAAGCACAGATACGCAGTATTTT. Full variable domain (missing parts from reference TRBV5-1 and TRBJ2-3): KAGVTQTPRYLIKTRGQQVTLSCSPISGHRSVSWYQQTPGQGLQFLFEYFSETQRNKGNFPGRFSGRQFSNSRSEMNVSTLELGDSALYLCASSAMTSGSTDTQYFGPGTRLTVL.

V and J are TRBV19 and TRBJ2-1, with TRBD2 as a possible D gene (5 bases). V lost 11 bases to trimming and J lost 8 bases, with 31 bases between them. The CDR3 covers 17 residues. Germline V gene data show CDR1 as LNHDA and CDR2 as SQIVND (reference sequence). CDR3 residues: CASSWKAGRELVDEQFF. CDR3 coding DNA: TGTGCCTCAAGTTGGAAGGCGGGCCGCGAGTTGGTGGATGAGCAGTTCTTC.

The sample holds many counts of this clonotype. The rearrangement links TRBV7-9 to TRBJ2-4; 8 bases agree with TRBD2. With 5 bases clipped from V and 5 bases from J, the junction kept 8 bases outside the gene matches. CDR3 length: 15 amino acids. The V gene's germline CDR1 is SEHNR and CDR2 FQNEAQ (reference sequence). The DNA for the CDR3 is TGTGCCAGCAGCCACAACGGGGGGGGACAAAACATTCAGTACTTC. It is translated as CASSHNGGGQNIQYF.

The V and J genes are TRBV12-3 or TRBV12-4 and TRBJ2-4, with D possibly being TRBD1 or TRBD2 (5 bases each). Trimming pared 6 bases from V and 6 bases from J, leaving 12 bases between. This CDR3 spans 13 amino acids. Here the CDR3 DNA reads TGTGCCAGCAGGGGGGAAGGGCTAAACATTCAGTACTTC. Its translation is CASRGEGLNIQYF.

The sample holds a few counts of this clonotype. The chain is built from TRBV28 and TRBJ2-3; TRBD2 aligns across 8 bases. From germline, CDR1 is MDHEN and CDR2 SYDVKM. J gave up 6 bases and V 5 bases, and 10 bases lay outside the gene matches. The CDR3 is 15 amino acids. CDR3: CASSPGRGAVDTQYF. CDR3 coding DNA: TGTGCCAGCAGTCCAGGGCGGGGGGCGGTGGATACGCAGTATTTT.